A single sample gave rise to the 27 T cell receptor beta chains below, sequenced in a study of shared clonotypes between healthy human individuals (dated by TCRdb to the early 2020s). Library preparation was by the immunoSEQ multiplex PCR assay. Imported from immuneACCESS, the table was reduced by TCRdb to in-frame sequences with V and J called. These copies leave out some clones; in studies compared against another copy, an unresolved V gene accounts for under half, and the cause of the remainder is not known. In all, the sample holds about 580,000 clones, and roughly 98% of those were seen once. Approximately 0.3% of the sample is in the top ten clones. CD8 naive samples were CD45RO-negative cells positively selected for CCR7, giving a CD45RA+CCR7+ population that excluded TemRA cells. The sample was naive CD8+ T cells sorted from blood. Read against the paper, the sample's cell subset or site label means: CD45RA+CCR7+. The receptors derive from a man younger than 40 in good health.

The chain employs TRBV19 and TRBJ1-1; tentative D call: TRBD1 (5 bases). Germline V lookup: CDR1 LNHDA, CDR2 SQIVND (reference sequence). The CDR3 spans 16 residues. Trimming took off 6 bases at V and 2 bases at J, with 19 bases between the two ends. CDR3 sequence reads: CASSPVGFGGNTEAFF. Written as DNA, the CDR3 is TGTGCCAGTAGCCCCGTAGGGTTTGGGGGAAACACTGAAGCTTTCTTT.

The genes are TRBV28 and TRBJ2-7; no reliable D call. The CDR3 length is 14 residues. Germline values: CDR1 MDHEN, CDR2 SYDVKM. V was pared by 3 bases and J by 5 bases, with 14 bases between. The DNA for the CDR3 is TGTGCCAGCAGTTTCCCGAGTCGTCTGAACGAGCAGTACTTC. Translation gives CASSFPSRLNEQYF.

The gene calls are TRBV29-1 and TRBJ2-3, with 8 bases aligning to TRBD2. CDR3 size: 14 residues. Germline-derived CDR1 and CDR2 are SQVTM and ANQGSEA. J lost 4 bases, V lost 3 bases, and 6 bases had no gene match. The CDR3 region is CSVEPGLVPDTQYF. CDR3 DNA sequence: TGCAGCGTTGAGCCGGGACTAGTTCCAGATACGCAGTATTTT.

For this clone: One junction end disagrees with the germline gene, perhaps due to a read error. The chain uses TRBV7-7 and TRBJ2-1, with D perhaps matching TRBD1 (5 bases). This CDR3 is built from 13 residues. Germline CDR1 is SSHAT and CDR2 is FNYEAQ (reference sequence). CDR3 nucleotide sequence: TGTGCTAGCAGCGCGGACACCGACAATGAGCAGTTCTTC. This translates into CASSADTDNEQFF.

The CDR3 spells CASSFTGQLNYGYTF. CDR3 bases: TGTGCCAGCAGCTTCACAGGACAGCTCAACTATGGCTACACCTTC. The chain employs TRBV7-9 and TRBJ1-2; the D gene is possibly TRBD1 (6 bases). The V gene's germline CDR1 is SEHNR and CDR2 FQNEAQ (reference sequence). Trimming took off 3 bases at V and 2 bases at J, with 13 bases between the two ends. The CDR3 length is 15 residues.

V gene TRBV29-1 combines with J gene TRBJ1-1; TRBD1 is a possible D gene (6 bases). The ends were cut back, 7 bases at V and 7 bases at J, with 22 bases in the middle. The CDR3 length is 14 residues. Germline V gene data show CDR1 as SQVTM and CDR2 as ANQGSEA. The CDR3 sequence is CSAARDTRRGEAFF. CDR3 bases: TGCAGCGCCGCCCGGGACACCCGCCGGGGTGAAGCTTTCTTT.

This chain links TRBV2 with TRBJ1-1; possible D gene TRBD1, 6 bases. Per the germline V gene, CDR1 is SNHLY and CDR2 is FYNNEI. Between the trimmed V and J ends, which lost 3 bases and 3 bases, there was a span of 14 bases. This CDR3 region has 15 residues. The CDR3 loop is CASSDGGPIDTEAFF. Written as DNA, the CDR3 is TGTGCCAGCAGTGACGGGGGGCCCATTGACACTGAAGCTTTCTTT.

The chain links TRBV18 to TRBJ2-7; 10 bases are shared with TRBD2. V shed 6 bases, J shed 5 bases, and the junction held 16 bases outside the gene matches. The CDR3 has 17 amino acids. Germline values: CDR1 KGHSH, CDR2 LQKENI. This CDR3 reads CASSLAGVSPWMDEQYF. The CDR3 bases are TGTGCCAGCTCTCTAGCGGGAGTGTCTCCGTGGATGGACGAGCAGTACTTC.

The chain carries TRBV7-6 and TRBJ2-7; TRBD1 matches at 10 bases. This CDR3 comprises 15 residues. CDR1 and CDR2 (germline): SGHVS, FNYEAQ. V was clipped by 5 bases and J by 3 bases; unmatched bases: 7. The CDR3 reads CASSITGTGDYEQYF. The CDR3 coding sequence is TGTGCCAGCAGCATAACCGGGACAGGGGACTACGAGCAGTACTTC.

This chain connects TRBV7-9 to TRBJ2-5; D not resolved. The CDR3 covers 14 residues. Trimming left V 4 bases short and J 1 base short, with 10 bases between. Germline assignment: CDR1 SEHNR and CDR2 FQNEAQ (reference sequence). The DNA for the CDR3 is TGTGCCAGCAGCTCAGTGGGCTTCCAAGAGACCCAGTACTTC. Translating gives CASSSVGFQETQYF. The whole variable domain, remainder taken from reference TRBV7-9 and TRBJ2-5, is DTGVSQNPRHKITKRGQNVTFRCDPISEHNRLYWYRQTLGQGPEFLTYFQNEAQLEKSRLLSDRFSAERPKGSFSTLEIQRTEQGDSAMYLCASSSVGFQETQYFGPGTRLLVL.

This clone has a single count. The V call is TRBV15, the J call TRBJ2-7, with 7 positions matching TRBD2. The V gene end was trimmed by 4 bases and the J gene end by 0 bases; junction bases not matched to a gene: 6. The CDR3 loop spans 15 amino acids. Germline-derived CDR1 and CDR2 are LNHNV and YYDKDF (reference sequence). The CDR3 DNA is TGTGCCACCAGCATCGCTAGCGGAAACTCCTACGAGCAGTACTTC. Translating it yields CATSIASGNSYEQYF.

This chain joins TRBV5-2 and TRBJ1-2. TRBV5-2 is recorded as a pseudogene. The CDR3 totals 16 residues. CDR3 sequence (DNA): TGTGCCAGCAATAATCCCAGAGAGTACGAGACCTATGGCTACACCTTC. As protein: CASNNPREYETYGYTF.

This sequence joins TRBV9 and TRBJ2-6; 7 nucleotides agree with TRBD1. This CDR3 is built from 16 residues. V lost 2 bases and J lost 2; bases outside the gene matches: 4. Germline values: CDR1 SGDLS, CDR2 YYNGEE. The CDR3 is CASSVLQGTGANVLTF. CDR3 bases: TGTGCCAGCAGCGTCCTACAGGGGACTGGGGCCAACGTCCTGACTTTC.

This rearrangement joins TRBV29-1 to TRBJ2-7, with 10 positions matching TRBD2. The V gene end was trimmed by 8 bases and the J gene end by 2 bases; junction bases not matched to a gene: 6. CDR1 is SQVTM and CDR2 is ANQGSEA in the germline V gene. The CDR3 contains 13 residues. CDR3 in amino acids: CSHSSGSPYEQYF. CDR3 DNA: TGCAGCCACTCTAGCGGGAGCCCCTACGAGCAGTACTTC.

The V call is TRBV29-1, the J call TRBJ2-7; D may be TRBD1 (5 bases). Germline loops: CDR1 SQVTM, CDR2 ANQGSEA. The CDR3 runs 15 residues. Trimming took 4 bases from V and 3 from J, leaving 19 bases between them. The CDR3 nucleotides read TGCAGCGTTGTTAGGTCCCTAGACAGTAACTACGAGCAGTACTTC. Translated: CSVVRSLDSNYEQYF.

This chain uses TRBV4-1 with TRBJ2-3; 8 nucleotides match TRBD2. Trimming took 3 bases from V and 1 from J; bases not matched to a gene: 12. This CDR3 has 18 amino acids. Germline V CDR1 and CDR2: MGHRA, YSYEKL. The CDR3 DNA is TGCGCCAGCAGCCAGGTAGCGGGGACAAATATAGGCACAGATACGCAGTATTTT. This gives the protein CASSQVAGTNIGTDTQYF.

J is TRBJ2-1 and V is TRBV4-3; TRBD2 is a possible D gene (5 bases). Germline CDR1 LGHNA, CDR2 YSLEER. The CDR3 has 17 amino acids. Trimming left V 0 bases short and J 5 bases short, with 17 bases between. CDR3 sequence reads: CASSQDAWTRNNNEQFF. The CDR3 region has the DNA TGCGCCAGCAGCCAAGACGCCTGGACTCGGAATAACAATGAGCAGTTCTTC.

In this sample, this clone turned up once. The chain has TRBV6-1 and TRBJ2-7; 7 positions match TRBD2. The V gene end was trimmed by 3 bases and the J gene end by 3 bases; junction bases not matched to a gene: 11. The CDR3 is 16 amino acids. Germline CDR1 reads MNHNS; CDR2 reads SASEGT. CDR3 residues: CASSDLGGPGYYEQYF. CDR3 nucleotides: TGTGCCAGCAGTGACCTGGGAGGGCCTGGCTACTACGAGCAGTACTTC.

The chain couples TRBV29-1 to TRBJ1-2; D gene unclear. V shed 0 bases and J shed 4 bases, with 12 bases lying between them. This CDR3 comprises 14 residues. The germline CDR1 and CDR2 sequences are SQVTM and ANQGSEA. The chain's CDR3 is CSVEELQLGYGYTF. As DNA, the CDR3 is TGCAGCGTTGAAGAACTCCAACTCGGCTATGGCTACACCTTC.

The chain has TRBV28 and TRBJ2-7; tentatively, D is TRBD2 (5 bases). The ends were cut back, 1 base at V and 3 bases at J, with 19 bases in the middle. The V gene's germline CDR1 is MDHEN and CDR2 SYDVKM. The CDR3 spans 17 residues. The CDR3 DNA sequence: TGTGCCAGCAGTTTATCATCTAGGGAGACGAGTTTCTACGAGCAGTACTTC. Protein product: CASSLSSRETSFYEQYF.

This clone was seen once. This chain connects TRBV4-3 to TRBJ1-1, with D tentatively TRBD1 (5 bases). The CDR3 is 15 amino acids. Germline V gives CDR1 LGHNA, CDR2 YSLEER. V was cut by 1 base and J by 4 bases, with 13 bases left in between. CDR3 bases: TGCGCCAGCAGCCAAGTCGGGGCGGGGAGCACTGAAGCTTTCTTT. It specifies CASSQVGAGSTEAFF.

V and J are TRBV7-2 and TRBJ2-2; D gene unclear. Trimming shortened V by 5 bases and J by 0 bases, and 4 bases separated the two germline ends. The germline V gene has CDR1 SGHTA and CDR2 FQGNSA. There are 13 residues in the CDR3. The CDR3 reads CASSTTNTGELFF. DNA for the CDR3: TGTGCCAGCAGCACAACGAACACCGGGGAGCTGTTTTTT.

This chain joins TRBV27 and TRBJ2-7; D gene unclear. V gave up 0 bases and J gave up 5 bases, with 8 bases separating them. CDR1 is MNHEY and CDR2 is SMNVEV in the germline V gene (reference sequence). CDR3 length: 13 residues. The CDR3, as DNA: TGTGCCAGCAGTTTATCATGGGTCAACGAGCAGTACTTC. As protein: CASSLSWVNEQYF.

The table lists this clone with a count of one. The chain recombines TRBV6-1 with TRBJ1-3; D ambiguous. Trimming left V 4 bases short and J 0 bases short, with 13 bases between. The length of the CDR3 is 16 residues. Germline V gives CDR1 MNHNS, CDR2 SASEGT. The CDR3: CASSANPRPSGNTIYF. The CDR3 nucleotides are TGTGCCAGCAGTGCGAACCCCAGACCCTCTGGAAACACCATATATTTT.

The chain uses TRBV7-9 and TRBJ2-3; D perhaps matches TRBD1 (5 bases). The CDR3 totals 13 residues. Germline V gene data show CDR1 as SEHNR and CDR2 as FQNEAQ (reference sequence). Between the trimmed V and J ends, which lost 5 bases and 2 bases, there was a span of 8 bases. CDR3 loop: CASSPTATDTQYF. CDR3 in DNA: TGTGCCAGCAGCCCGACAGCCACAGATACGCAGTATTTT.

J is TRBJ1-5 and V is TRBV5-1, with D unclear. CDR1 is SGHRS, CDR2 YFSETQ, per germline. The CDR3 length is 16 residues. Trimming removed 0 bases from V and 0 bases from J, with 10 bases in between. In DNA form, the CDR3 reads TGCGCCAGCAGCTTGGCCAGAGAGTATAGCAATCAGCCCCAGCATTTT. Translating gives CASSLAREYSNQPQHF.

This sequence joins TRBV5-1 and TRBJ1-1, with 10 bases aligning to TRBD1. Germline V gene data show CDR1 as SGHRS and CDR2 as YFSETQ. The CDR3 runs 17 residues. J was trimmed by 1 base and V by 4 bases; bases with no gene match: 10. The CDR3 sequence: CASSTRDRGYGNTEAFF. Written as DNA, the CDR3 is TGCGCCAGCAGCACCCGGGACAGGGGTTACGGGAACACTGAAGCTTTCTTT.